Sequencing of this T cell receptor (beta chain) was carried out in a study of blood T cell repertoires in COVID-19. Study background: Both acute and convalescent COVID-19 samples were obtained from the United States, Italy and Spain. T cells, B-cell-depleted T cells, or PBMCs supplied cDNA or gDNA.

TCRdb keeps only in-frame clones here, not all; method: immunoSEQ multiplex PCR. The table includes under 350,000 clones, about 93% detected once. This CDR3 has 14 residues. Germline V gene lookup returns CDR1 SGHVS and CDR2 FNYEAQ. Seattle researchers signed up patients amid active infection and tracked them longitudinally. The source material was peripheral blood. This chain joins TRBV7-6 and TRBJ1-1; D may be TRBD1 (5 bases). The clonotype comes from a woman under 40 with COVID-19, enrolled during active disease. CDR3 nucleotide sequence: TGTGCAACAGCCCGTGACAGTGCCTACACTGAAGCTTTCTTT. This translates into CATARDSAYTEAFF.